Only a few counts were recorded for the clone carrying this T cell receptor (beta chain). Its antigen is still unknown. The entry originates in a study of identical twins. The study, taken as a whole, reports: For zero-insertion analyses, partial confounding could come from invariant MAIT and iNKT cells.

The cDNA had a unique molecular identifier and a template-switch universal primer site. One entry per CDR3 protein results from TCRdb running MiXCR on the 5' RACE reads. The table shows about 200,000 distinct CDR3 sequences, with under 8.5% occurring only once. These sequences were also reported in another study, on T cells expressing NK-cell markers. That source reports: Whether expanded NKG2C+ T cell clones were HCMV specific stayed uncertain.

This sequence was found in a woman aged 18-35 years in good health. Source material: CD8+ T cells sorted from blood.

CDR3 loop: CASSFGGRARMDEQYF. The CDR3, as DNA: TGTGCCAGCAGCTTCGGTGGGAGGGCCAGAATGGACGAGCAGTACTTC. This sequence joins TRBV11-2 and TRBJ2-7, with 7 nucleotides matching TRBD2. Germline assignment: CDR1 SGHAT and CDR2 FQNNGV. This CDR3 has 16 residues. Trimming cost V 3 bases and J 5 bases; bases outside gene matches: 13.